This T cell receptor beta chain was observed in a study of cytomegalovirus exposure and HLA in healthy donors. About this clone: An end of the junction differs from the germline gene, which may be a read error.

The CDR3 spans 12 residues. Germline V gene lookup returns CDR1 SGHNT and CDR2 YENEEA. PCR involved 60 Vbeta and 13 Jbeta primers. Sequenced by immunoSEQ multiplex PCR; TCRdb stores in-frame clones only, minus some. The table has roughly 61,000 clones, more than 80% seen once. The receptor was isolated from a young man in good health and CMV-seropositive. The chain uses TRBV11-3 and TRBJ2-7; 7 bases are shared with TRBD1. Sequenced material: PBMCs. The CDR3, as DNA: TGTGCCAGCAGGGGACAGTCCTACGAGCAGCACTTC. Translating gives CASRGQSYEQHF. The whole variable domain, remainder taken from reference TRBV11-3 and TRBJ2-7, is EAGVVQSPRYKIIEKKQPVAFWCNPISGHNTLYWYLQNLGQGPELLIRYENEEAVDDSQLPKDRFSAERLKGVDSTLKIQPAELGDSAVYLCASRGQSYEQHFGPGTRLTVT.